Below, one T cell receptor (beta chain) is given with its context. The target antigen is unknown. The CDR3 has 15 residues. With 1 base removed from V and 3 bases from J, the gap between germline ends came to 13 bases. Germline CDR1 reads SGHTA; CDR2 reads FQGNSA. This sample stems from a study of shared clonotypes between healthy human individuals. Overall study results and limits: Sorted-subset samples were not fully sequenced, rarefaction indicated. Generally, naive subsets came out with larger estimated richness than memory subsets. Expectations were that clonotype sharing among donors would be affected by sequencing depth. The study found lower generation probabilities in non-shared clonotypes than in those shared by all four donors.

Some clones are missing from TCRdb's copy, which holds only in-frame ones; the method was immunoSEQ multiplex PCR. Found here are about a million clones, around three quarters of them singletons; the top ten hold 0.7% to 0.95%. The sequenced sample consisted of memory CD4+ T cells from PBMCs. Regarding subset: CD45RA-negative fraction. The TCR originated in a man between 18 and 29 years old in good health. Some clones in this sample may be carry-over from other donors' samples. V gene TRBV7-2 combines with J gene TRBJ2-7, with D unclear. The CDR3 region is CASSLDSSSIYEQYF. CDR3 in DNA: TGTGCCAGCAGCTTAGACTCCAGCAGTATCTACGAGCAGTACTTC.